Listed here are 19 T cell receptor beta chains from one sample, sequenced in a study of CD8 T cells in Susac syndrome. With random hexamers, roughly 0.5 to 1 ug RNA was reverse transcribed. TCRdb reanalysed the immunoSEQ multiplex PCR reads using MiXCR and keeps one entry per CDR3 protein. The table includes about 120,000 distinct CDR3 sequences, around 90% detected once. What was sequenced was CD8+ T cells from PBMCs. Source of these receptors: a human donor in good health.

The chain employs TRBV12-3 or TRBV12-4 and TRBJ2-1; D remains ambiguous. V was trimmed by 7 bases and J by 2 bases, leaving 12 bases between them. This CDR3 region has 14 residues. CDR3 loop: CASNADPAYNEQFF. Written as DNA, the CDR3 is TGTGCCAGCAACGCGGACCCGGCCTACAATGAGCAGTTCTTC.

CDR3 DNA: TGTGCCAGCAGTTTATCACAGGGCCATGAGCAGTTCTTC. Its translation: CASSLSQGHEQFF. This chain links TRBV27 with TRBJ2-1, with D perhaps matching TRBD1 (6 bases). Per the germline V gene, CDR1 is MNHEY and CDR2 is SMNVEV (reference sequence). Trimming removed 0 bases at V and 8 bases at J, with 8 bases between. The CDR3 loop spans 13 amino acids.

This sequence joins TRBV7-6 and TRBJ2-7, with unresolved D. The CDR3 has 13 amino acids. V was clipped by 4 bases and J by 3 bases, with 10 bases between them. Germline lookup yields CDR1 SGHVS and CDR2 FNYEAQ. In nucleotides, the CDR3 is TGTGCCAGCAGCTATAGTAGAGGCTACGAGCAGTACTTC. This translates into CASSYSRGYEQYF.

This chain links TRBV2 with TRBJ1-5; the D is unclear. The CDR3 is 15 amino acids. The germline V and J ends were trimmed by 5 bases and 7 bases, with 18 bases remaining between them. CDR1 and CDR2 from the germline V gene are SNHLY and FYNNEI. The CDR3 sequence: CASSRGAGPRQPQHF. In DNA form, the CDR3 reads TGTGCCAGCAGTCGGGGTGCCGGCCCCAGGCAGCCCCAGCATTTT.

The chain couples TRBV20-1 to TRBJ2-5; no clear D. Per germline, CDR1 DFQATT and CDR2 SNEGSKA (reference sequence). The length of the CDR3 is 12 residues. The V end was cut by 3 bases, the J end by 2 bases, with 7 bases between. In nucleotides, the CDR3 is TGCAGTGCTAGGCTGGGTCAAGAGACCCAGTACTTC. It specifies CSARLGQETQYF.

The CDR3 nucleotides read TGTGCCAGCAGCTTACCTAAGGGGCAGGGGGCGAACAATGAGCAGTTCTTC. Translated: CASSLPKGQGANNEQFF. The chain has TRBV9 and TRBJ2-1; 8 bases are a match to TRBD1. V dropped 4 bases and J dropped 5; count of bases not matched to a gene: 14. Germline CDR1 is SGDLS and CDR2 is YYNGEE. The CDR3 covers 17 residues.

The V call is TRBV12-3 or TRBV12-4, the J call TRBJ1-2, with 8 bases aligning to TRBD1. The length of the CDR3 is 15 residues. The V gene end was trimmed by 4 bases and the J gene end by 4 bases; junction bases not matched to a gene: 8. This CDR3 reads CASSSPGQVFYGYTF. DNA for the CDR3: TGTGCCAGCAGTTCGCCGGGACAGGTGTTCTATGGCTACACCTTC.

The chain couples TRBV2 to TRBJ1-5, with TRBD1 identical over 11 bases. CDR1 and CDR2 (germline): SNHLY, FYNNEI. The CDR3 is made up of 15 amino acids. Unmatched junction bases numbered 5, after V lost 6 bases and J lost 4 bases. For the CDR3, the DNA is TGTGCCAGCAGGGACGGGACAGGGGGGAATCAGCCCCAGCATTTT. Its protein is CASRDGTGGNQPQHF.

This clonotype was detected only once. The genes are TRBV7-2 and TRBJ1-5; D possibly corresponds to TRBD1 (6 bases). CDR3 size: 14 residues. Germline V gene lookup returns CDR1 SGHTA and CDR2 FQGNSA. V was shortened by 10 bases and J by 9 bases, with 22 bases between the two germline ends. The CDR3 DNA is TGTGCCACCTCTCCCGCGGGGGCATTAAGGCCCCAGCATTTT. This sequence encodes CATSPAGALRPQHF. Looking up the rest from reference TRBV7-2 and TRBJ1-5 gives the full variable domain: GAGVSQSPSNKVTEKGKDVELRCDPISGHTALYWYRQSLGQGLEFLIYFQGNSAPDKSGLPSDRFSAERTGGSVSTLTIQRTQQEDSAVYLCATSPAGALRPQHFGDGTRLSIL.

A single count supports this clonotype. J is TRBJ1-1 and V is TRBV28, with D possibly being TRBD1 (5 bases). With 2 bases removed from V and 11 bases from J, the gap between germline ends came to 15 bases. The CDR3 has 13 residues. Germline loops: CDR1 MDHEN, CDR2 SYDVKM. In DNA form, the CDR3 reads TGTGCCAGCAGTTTAGACCGGGGCCTCGTTGCTTTCTTT. Residues: CASSLDRGLVAFF.

This chain links TRBV12-3 or TRBV12-4 with TRBJ2-2; 7 nucleotides align to TRBD2. Trimming took 5 bases from V and 7 from J; bases not matched to a gene: 10. The CDR3 loop spans 15 amino acids. CDR3 protein: CASSAAGEVSGELFF. CDR3 coding DNA: TGTGCCAGCAGTGCCGCGGGGGAAGTTAGCGGGGAGCTGTTTTTT.

This clonotype has only one observation. The chain combines TRBV29-1 with TRBJ2-1; D is ambiguous. This CDR3 has 14 amino acids. The V end was cut by 2 bases, the J end by 9 bases, with 17 bases between. CDR1 and CDR2 from the germline V gene are SQVTM and ANQGSEA. The CDR3 sequence is CSVEPQARRTEQFF. As DNA, the CDR3 is TGCAGCGTTGAACCCCAAGCGCGGCGAACTGAGCAGTTCTTC.

This clonotype was found once. The gene calls are TRBV7-2 and TRBJ1-3, with D unclear. Germline V CDR1 and CDR2: SGHTA, FQGNSA. V lost 3 bases and J 7 bases, leaving 4 bases between the germline ends. This CDR3 is 11 amino acids long. CDR3 sequence (DNA): TGTGCCAGCAGCTTTAGTAACACCATATATTTT. Its protein is CASSFSNTIYF.

The chain links TRBV5-1 to TRBJ1-6, with D perhaps matching TRBD1 (6 bases). Germline CDR1 is SGHRS and CDR2 is YFSETQ. Trimming shortened V by 3 bases and J by 6 bases, and 13 bases separated the two germline ends. The CDR3 is 15 residues long. The CDR3 DNA reads TGCGCCAGCAGCTACGGACAGACGACTAATTCACCCCTCCACTTT. Translated: CASSYGQTTNSPLHF.

This rearrangement joins TRBV9 to TRBJ2-7; the D call may be TRBD1 or TRBD2 (5 bases each). Germline V gene data show CDR1 as SGDLS and CDR2 as YYNGEE. The CDR3 spans 15 residues. The ends were cut back, 0 bases at V and 1 base at J, with 11 bases in the middle. The CDR3 loop reads CASSVGYGGSYEQYF. CDR3 in DNA: TGTGCCAGCAGCGTAGGGTATGGGGGTTCCTACGAGCAGTACTTC.

The gene calls are TRBV20-1 and TRBJ2-7; no definite D call. The CDR3 is 12 residues long. The germline V gene has CDR1 DFQATT and CDR2 SNEGSKA (reference sequence). V shed 5 bases and J shed 0 bases, with 8 bases lying between them. The CDR3 loop is CSAWTLSYEQYF. The CDR3 nucleotides are TGCAGTGCTTGGACGCTCTCCTACGAGCAGTACTTC.

V usage is TRBV27 and J usage is TRBJ2-4, with 10 bases aligning to TRBD1. The CDR3 spans 15 residues. Per germline, CDR1 MNHEY and CDR2 SMNVEV (reference sequence). J lost 3 bases, V lost 5 bases, and 4 bases had no gene match. CDR3 bases: TGTGCCAGCAGTGGGAGGACAGGGGGCAAAAACATTCAGTACTTC. Translated, it gives CASSGRTGGKNIQYF.

V gene TRBV19 combines with J gene TRBJ1-1; D call uncertain. Germline CDR1 and CDR2: LNHDA and SQIVND (reference sequence). The germline V and J ends were trimmed by 3 bases and 2 bases, with 13 bases remaining between them. The CDR3 extends over 15 amino acids. The CDR3 reads CASSIRKGSNTEAFF. The DNA for the CDR3 is TGTGCCAGTAGTATCCGGAAGGGCAGCAACACTGAAGCTTTCTTT. The full variable domain, with the rest looked up from reference TRBV19 and TRBJ1-1, is DGGITQSPKYLFRKEGQNVTLSCEQNLNHDAMYWYRQDPGQGLRLIYYSQIVNDFQKGDIAEGYSVSREKKESFPLTVTSAQKNPTAFYLCASSIRKGSNTEAFFGQGTRLTVV.

The chain carries TRBV19 and TRBJ2-5, with D maybe TRBD1 (6 bases). Germline lookup yields CDR1 LNHDA and CDR2 SQIVND (reference sequence). The V end was cut by 4 bases, the J end by 2 bases, with 11 bases between. The CDR3 is 14 amino acids. For the CDR3, the DNA is TGTGCCAGTAGTACGCCAGGGGTTCAAGAGACCCAGTACTTC. Protein product: CASSTPGVQETQYF.